These T cell receptor beta chains were read from a single sample in a study of cytotoxic CD8 clonotypes in ibrutinib-treated CLL. Clones were read by immunoSEQ multiplex PCR, and TCRdb kept only the in-frame ones, dropping some. The sample yields around 150,000 clones, more than 75% seen once. The sample here was PBMCs, taken after 12 months of ibrutinib treatment. The receptors come from a human donor with chronic lymphocytic leukemia. CDR3s include the opening cysteine and the closing phenylalanine or tryptophan. The order of the fields is CDR3 length, clone size, V gene, J gene, D gene, CDR3 DNA, CDR3 protein. A D gene is named only where the DNA matches it firmly. Expanded clones get a size class; other rows say once, few or many, or leave the size out.

len: 15
abundance: .
v_gene: TRBV5-1
j_gene: TRBJ2-7
d_gene: .
CDR3nt: TGCGCCAGCAGCGATACTACCAGGGGAATTGGCGAGCAGTACTTC
CDR3aa: CASSDTTRGIGEQYF

len: 17
abundance: .
v_gene: TRBV19
j_gene: TRBJ1-1
d_gene: .
CDR3nt: TGTGCCAGTAGTATAGGTCCCATGGGGGAAACGGGGCGCAAGGCTTTCTTT
CDR3aa: CASSIGPMGETGRKAFF

len: 14
abundance: .
v_gene: TRBV11-2
j_gene: TRBJ2-1
d_gene: .
CDR3nt: TGTGCCAGCAGCTTAGACGGCGGTTACAATGAGCAGTTCTTC
CDR3aa: CASSLDGGYNEQFF

len: 13
abundance: .
v_gene: TRBV14
j_gene: TRBJ1-5
d_gene: .
CDR3nt: TGTGCCAGCAGCCAAGATCTCGATCAGCCCCAGCATTTT
CDR3aa: CASSQDLDQPQHF

len: 17
abundance: few
v_gene: TRBV7-9
j_gene: TRBJ2-1
d_gene: TRBD2
CDR3nt: TGTGCCAGCAGCTTAGGAGCGCGGGGGGGCCTACGGAATGAGCAGTTCTTC
CDR3aa: CASSLGARGGLRNEQFF

len: 15
abundance: .
v_gene: TRBV15
j_gene: TRBJ2-4
d_gene: TRBD1
CDR3nt: TGTGCCACCAGCAGAGAGGGGCAGGGGGAAAACATTCAGTACTTC
CDR3aa: CATSREGQGENIQYF

len: 15
abundance: .
v_gene: TRBV4-3
j_gene: TRBJ1-1
d_gene: .
CDR3nt: TGCGCCAGCAGCCAAGACGGGACATTTAACACTGAAGCTTTCTTT
CDR3aa: CASSQDGTFNTEAFF

len: 15
abundance: .
v_gene: TRBV6-1
j_gene: TRBJ2-6
d_gene: .
CDR3nt: TGTGCCAGCAGTGCCGGGAGCTCTGGGGCCAACGTCCTGACTTTC
CDR3aa: CASSAGSSGANVLTF

len: 12
abundance: .
v_gene: TRBV29-1
j_gene: TRBJ1-1
d_gene: TRBD1
CDR3nt: TGCAGCGTCGGACAGGGGGGAACTGAAGCTTTCTTT
CDR3aa: CSVGQGGTEAFF

len: 14
abundance: .
v_gene: TRBV28
j_gene: TRBJ2-6
d_gene: .
CDR3nt: TGTGCCAGCGGTTGGGACTCTGGGGCCAACGTCCTGACTTTC
CDR3aa: CASGWDSGANVLTF

len: 13
abundance: once
v_gene: TRBV7-3
j_gene: TRBJ2-1
d_gene: .
CDR3nt: TGTGCCAGCAGCGCACAGAGGTCGGGTGAGCAGTTCTTC
CDR3aa: CASSAQRSGEQFF

len: 14
abundance: .
v_gene: TRBV10-1
j_gene: TRBJ1-2
d_gene: .
CDR3nt: TGCGCCAGCAGTGAGCAGACTTGGAGGTATGGCTACACCTTC
CDR3aa: CASSEQTWRYGYTF

len: 14
abundance: .
v_gene: TRBV28
j_gene: TRBJ1-1
d_gene: .
CDR3nt: TGTGCCAGCAGAACCCCCGGGGGGGCGACTGAAGCTTTCTTT
CDR3aa: CASRTPGGATEAFF

len: 15
abundance: .
v_gene: TRBV2
j_gene: TRBJ1-5
d_gene: .
CDR3nt: TGTGCCAGCAGCGGCGAACAGGGTTTCAATCAGCCCCAGCATTTT
CDR3aa: CASSGEQGFNQPQHF

len: 15
abundance: .
v_gene: TRBV6-6
j_gene: TRBJ2-7
d_gene: TRBD1
CDR3nt: TGTGCCAGCAGTTACAATGGACAGGGGGCGGTTGAGCAGTACTTC
CDR3aa: CASSYNGQGAVEQYF

len: 18
abundance: .
v_gene: TRBV27
j_gene: TRBJ2-3
d_gene: .
CDR3nt: TGTGCCAGCAGTTTAGATTCTATCGGATGGGGAAACACAGATACGCAGTATTTT
CDR3aa: CASSLDSIGWGNTDTQYF

len: 15
abundance: .
v_gene: TRBV27
j_gene: TRBJ2-7
d_gene: .
CDR3nt: TGTGCCAGCAGTTTAGGGGTAGCCTCCTTCTACGAGCAGTACTTC
CDR3aa: CASSLGVASFYEQYF

len: 15
abundance: .
v_gene: TRBV9
j_gene: TRBJ2-1
d_gene: TRBD1
CDR3nt: TGTGCCAGCAGCGTACCGGGACAGGGATACAATGAGCAGTTCTTC
CDR3aa: CASSVPGQGYNEQFF

len: 17
abundance: .
v_gene: TRBV11-3
j_gene: TRBJ1-3
d_gene: .
CDR3nt: TGTGCCAGCAGCTCCTCTTCCTCGACAAGCTCTGGAAACACCATATATTTT
CDR3aa: CASSSSSSTSSGNTIYF

len: 15
abundance: few
v_gene: TRBV5-1
j_gene: TRBJ2-7
d_gene: .
CDR3nt: TGCGCCAGCAGCTTGATGTCAGCCCAAGGTGGCGAGCAGTACTTC
CDR3aa: CASSLMSAQGGEQYF

len: 13
abundance: once
v_gene: TRBV15
j_gene: TRBJ1-3
d_gene: .
CDR3nt: TGTGCCACCAGCAGAGGCCGGGGAAACACCATATATTTT
CDR3aa: CATSRGRGNTIYF

len: 14
abundance: .
v_gene: TRBV18
j_gene: TRBJ1-2
d_gene: TRBD1
CDR3nt: TGTGCCAGCTCACCGGGACAGGATTTCTATGGCTACACCTTC
CDR3aa: CASSPGQDFYGYTF

len: 14
abundance: .
v_gene: TRBV5-6
j_gene: TRBJ1-4
d_gene: TRBD1
CDR3nt: TGTGCCAGCAGCCCTATGACAGGGAATGAAAAACTGTTTTTT
CDR3aa: CASSPMTGNEKLFF

len: 14
abundance: .
v_gene: TRBV25-1
j_gene: TRBJ1-4
d_gene: .
CDR3nt: TGTGCCAGCAGAGGGCCGGGCTTCAATGAAAAACTGTTTTTT
CDR3aa: CASRGPGFNEKLFF

len: 17
abundance: .
v_gene: TRBV19
j_gene: TRBJ1-5
d_gene: .
CDR3nt: TGTGCCAGTAGTATTTTTCGGGGGACGGTCGAGGATCAGCCCCAGCATTTT
CDR3aa: CASSIFRGTVEDQPQHF

len: 14
abundance: .
v_gene: TRBV5-1
j_gene: TRBJ1-1
d_gene: .
CDR3nt: TGCGCCAGCAGCTTGCAAAGGGTCGACACTGAAGCTTTCTTT
CDR3aa: CASSLQRVDTEAFF

len: 17
abundance: .
v_gene: TRBV9
j_gene: TRBJ2-5
d_gene: TRBD2
CDR3nt: TGTGCCAGCAGCGTAGCAAGCGGGGCGGGGGGAAGAGAGACCCAGTACTTC
CDR3aa: CASSVASGAGGRETQYF

len: 16
abundance: .
v_gene: TRBV5-6
j_gene: TRBJ2-5
d_gene: TRBD1
CDR3nt: TGTGCCAGCAGCTCAGACAGGGGGCGATCGTCAGAGACCCAGTACTTC
CDR3aa: CASSSDRGRSSETQYF

len: 15
abundance: .
v_gene: TRBV7-6
j_gene: TRBJ2-4
d_gene: TRBD2
CDR3nt: TGTGCCAGCAGCTCTAGCGGGATCCAGGGTGACATTCAGTACTTC
CDR3aa: CASSSSGIQGDIQYF

len: 15
abundance: few
v_gene: TRBV7-9
j_gene: TRBJ1-4
d_gene: .
CDR3nt: TGTGCCAGCACCATCCTACGAGGGAGTAATGAAAAACTGTTTTTT
CDR3aa: CASTILRGSNEKLFF

len: 18
abundance: .
v_gene: TRBV19
j_gene: TRBJ2-1
d_gene: .
CDR3nt: TGTGCCAGTAGTCCCTCTTCCAGTTCGTTTAGCTCCTACAATGAGCAGTTCTTC
CDR3aa: CASSPSSSSFSSYNEQFF

len: 14
abundance: .
v_gene: TRBV5-1
j_gene: TRBJ2-5
d_gene: .
CDR3nt: TGCGCCAGCACCATAGAGGACCACGCGAGGACCCAGTACTTC
CDR3aa: CASTIEDHARTQYF

len: 15
abundance: once
v_gene: TRBV5-1
j_gene: TRBJ2-1
d_gene: .
CDR3nt: TGCGCCAGCAGCTTATCGGAAATCTCCTACAATGAGCAGTTCTTC
CDR3aa: CASSLSEISYNEQFF

len: 17
abundance: .
v_gene: TRBV19
j_gene: TRBJ1-1
d_gene: TRBD1
CDR3nt: TGTGCCAGTAGTATAGGCTGGCTACAGGGGGAGAACACTGAAGCTTTCTTT
CDR3aa: CASSIGWLQGENTEAFF

len: 13
abundance: .
v_gene: TRBV16
j_gene: TRBJ1-1
d_gene: .
CDR3nt: TGTGCCAGCAGCCCTACGAGGAACACTGAAGCTTTCTTT
CDR3aa: CASSPTRNTEAFF